This TCR beta chain derives from a study of control samples from healthy donors and cancer patients. The CDR3 has 15 amino acids. Per the germline V gene, CDR1 is LNHNV and CDR2 is YYDKDF (reference sequence). V lost 1 base and J lost 6; bases outside the gene matches: 4. Sequencing was performed with immunoSEQ multiplex PCR; in TCRdb, only in-frame clones are kept and a portion is missing. The sample has about 130,000 clones; 90% are singletons. The rearrangement uses TRBV15 and TRBJ2-1, with 9 positions matching TRBD2. The source of this sequence is a man in his late teens or twenties in good health. Sequenced sample: blood. For the CDR3, the DNA is TGTGCCACCAGCAGAGGGATACTAGCGGGCAATGAGCAGTTCTTC. Its translation: CATSRGILAGNEQFF.